The 12 T cell receptor beta chains presented below share a single source sample, sequenced in a study of graft-versus-host responses after intestinal transplantation. Only in-frame clones appear in the TCRdb table, and some are missing; sequencing was by immunoSEQ multiplex PCR. This sample has about 97,000 clones; 75% to 95% occur once, and the top ten carry 15% to 20%. Material: PBMCs, obtained around 450 days after intestinal transplant. The receptors derive from a human patient who received an intestinal transplant, so some T cells may come from the graft donor.

The rearrangement joins TRBV14 to TRBJ2-3; 15 bases map to TRBD2. With V trimmed by 1 base and J by 3 bases, 8 bases remained unmatched. The CDR3 covers 19 residues. CDR1 and CDR2 (germline): SGHDN, FVKESK. CDR3 in amino acids: CASSQARTSGGAFTDTQYF. The DNA of the CDR3 is TGTGCCAGCAGCCAAGCCCGGACTAGCGGGGGGGCCTTTACAGATACGCAGTATTTT.

This clone was seen just once. The rearrangement links TRBV2 to TRBJ2-1; D gene ambiguous. Trimming shortened V by 5 bases and J by 10 bases, and 6 bases separated the two germline ends. Germline CDR1 is SNHLY and CDR2 is FYNNEI. The CDR3 is 10 residues long. The CDR3 DNA reads TGTGCCAGCAGTCTCCGGGAGCAGTTCTTC. This encodes CASSLREQFF.

This chain links TRBV7-6 with TRBJ2-5; 10 nucleotides line up with TRBD2. With the DNA end fitting TRBJ2-7 better, the J assignment may be wrong. Germline V gene sequence: CDR1 SGHVS, CDR2 FNYEAQ. This CDR3 is built from 15 residues. This CDR3 is CASSISQRGGSEQYF. The CDR3 DNA reads TGTGCCAGCAGCATATCTCAGCGGGGGGGGAGCGAGCAGTACTTC.

This chain links TRBV6-5 with TRBJ2-7, with 11 bases fitting TRBD2. CDR3 length: 16 amino acids. Germline V gene lookup returns CDR1 MNHEY and CDR2 SVGAGI. Unmatched junction bases numbered 5, after V lost 1 base and J lost 3 bases. Here the CDR3 DNA reads TGTGCCAGCAGTTACTTGACTAGCGGGGCCCTCTACGAGCAGTACTTC. Translating gives CASSYLTSGALYEQYF.

The chain has TRBV7-6 and TRBJ2-5; tentative D call: TRBD2 (6 bases). Matching the DNA end better, TRBJ2-7 makes the J call doubtful. CDR1 SGHVS and CDR2 FNYEAQ come from the germline V gene. CDR3 length: 15 residues. CDR3 bases: TGTGCCAGCAGCTTTGGGCAGGGAGGATCCTACGAGCAGTACTTC. Encoded protein: CASSFGQGGSYEQYF.

The V call is TRBV4-1, the J call TRBJ1-4, with D perhaps TRBD1 (5 bases). The CDR3 loop spans 16 amino acids. V lost 1 base to trimming and J lost 5 bases, with 14 bases between them. Germline V gene sequence: CDR1 MGHRA, CDR2 YSYEKL. The CDR3 loop is CASSQVNRNTNEKLFF. The CDR3 DNA sequence: TGCGCCAGCAGCCAAGTCAACAGGAACACGAATGAAAAACTGTTTTTT.

The genes are TRBV7-9 and TRBJ1-1, with 8 nucleotides matching TRBD1. This CDR3 contains 15 residues. Per the germline V gene, CDR1 is SEHNR and CDR2 is FQNEAQ (reference sequence). The V segment lost 1 base and the J segment 3 bases; nucleotides outside the gene matches: 4. In DNA form, the CDR3 reads TGTGCCAGCAGCTTAGGCACAGGGGGGGACACTGAAGCTTTCTTT. This gives the protein CASSLGTGGDTEAFF.

The rearrangement links TRBV20-1 to TRBJ2-7; weak D call: TRBD2 (7 bases). Trimming stripped 5 bases from V and 5 bases from J, with 10 bases between. CDR1 is DFQATT, CDR2 SNEGSKA, per germline (reference sequence). The CDR3 contains 11 residues. CDR3 sequence (DNA): TGCAGTGCTGGGGGGGGCCACGAGCAGTACTTC. This gives the protein CSAGGGHEQYF.

This clone came up once. The V call is TRBV18, the J call TRBJ2-6; unclear D gene. V gave up 2 bases and J gave up 2 bases, with 4 bases separating them. The CDR3 totals 14 residues. The germline CDR1 and CDR2 sequences are KGHSH and LQKENI. DNA for the CDR3: TGTGCCAGCTCACCAATTACTGGGGCCAACGTCCTGACTTTC. This encodes CASSPITGANVLTF.

The genes are TRBV18 and TRBJ1-6, with a possible D match to TRBD1 (6 bases). The CDR3 is 15 residues long. V was trimmed by 3 bases and J by 8 bases, leaving 14 bases between them. Germline V lookup: CDR1 KGHSH, CDR2 LQKENI. In DNA form, the CDR3 reads TGTGCCAGCTCACCCGGGGGGCTAGATGATTCACCCCTCCACTTT. It translates to CASSPGGLDDSPLHF.

The chain recombines TRBV5-5 with TRBJ2-3, with D perhaps given as TRBD1 or TRBD2 (6 bases each). In germline, CDR1 is SGHKS, CDR2 YYEKEE (reference sequence). Trimming took off 1 base at V and 2 bases at J, with 17 bases between the two ends. The CDR3 is made up of 17 amino acids. The CDR3 is CASSLTGRRGNTDTQYF. The CDR3 DNA reads TGTGCCAGCAGCTTGACAGGGCGGAGGGGAAACACAGATACGCAGTATTTT.

The rearrangement joins TRBV7-2 to TRBJ2-5; D tentatively reads TRBD1 or TRBD2 (5 bases each). The length of the CDR3 is 14 residues. CDR1 is SGHTA, CDR2 FQGNSA, per germline. The germline V and J ends were trimmed by 0 bases and 4 bases, with 9 bases remaining between them. The CDR3 here is CASSLAARGETQYF. The CDR3 DNA is TGTGCCAGCAGCTTAGCGGCGAGGGGAGAGACCCAGTACTTC.